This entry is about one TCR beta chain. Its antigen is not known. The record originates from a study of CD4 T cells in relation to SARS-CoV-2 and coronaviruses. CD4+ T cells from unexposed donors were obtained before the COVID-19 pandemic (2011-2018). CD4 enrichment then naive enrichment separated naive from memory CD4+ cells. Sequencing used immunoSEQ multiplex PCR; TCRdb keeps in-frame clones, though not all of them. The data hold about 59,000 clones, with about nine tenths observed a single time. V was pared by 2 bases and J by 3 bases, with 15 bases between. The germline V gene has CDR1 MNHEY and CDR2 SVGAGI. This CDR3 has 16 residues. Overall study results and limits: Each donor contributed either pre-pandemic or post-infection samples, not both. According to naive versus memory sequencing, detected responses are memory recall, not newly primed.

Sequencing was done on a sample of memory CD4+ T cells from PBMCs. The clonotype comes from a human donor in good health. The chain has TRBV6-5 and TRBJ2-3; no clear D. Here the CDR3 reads CASSYQLPGPTDTQYF. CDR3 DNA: TGTGCCAGCAGTTACCAACTACCGGGCCCTACAGATACGCAGTATTTT.